A selection of T cell receptor beta chains follows, all from one sample in a study of cytotoxic CD8 clonotypes in ibrutinib-treated CLL. Assay used: immunoSEQ multiplex PCR; TCRdb lists only in-frame clones, some missing. The sample consists of roughly 76,000 clones, 65% to 85% of them appearing once. The material was PBMCs, obtained at disease progression, from a patient treated with ibrutinib. Every receptor here comes from a human donor with chronic lymphocytic leukemia. Both conserved end residues are part of each CDR3. The order of the fields is J gene, D gene, V gene, clone size, CDR3 DNA, CDR3 protein. D genes are given only for firm matches. Not every row has a clone size; where given, it reads once, few, many or a size class.

TRBJ1-5 | . | TRBV7-8 | . | TGTGCCAGCAGCCCAACCCCGGGACAGCCCCAGCATTTT | CASSPTPGQPQHF
TRBJ2-3 | . | TRBV5-1 | . | TGCGCCAGCAGATTGGGGGGCACAGATACGCAGTATTTT | CASRLGGTDTQYF
TRBJ2-2 | . | TRBV19 | . | TGTGCCAGTAGAAGAAACACCGGGGAGCTGTTTTTT | CASRRNTGELFF
TRBJ2-2 | . | TRBV7-3 | few | TGTGCCAGCAGCCCCCGGGGAGCGAACACCGGGGAGCTGTTTTTT | CASSPRGANTGELFF
TRBJ2-7 | . | TRBV5-1 | . | TGCGCCAGCAGCTGGCAAGGTTACGAGCAGTACTTC | CASSWQGYEQYF
TRBJ1-5 | . | TRBV19 | few | TGTGCCACCAACAGCTATAGCAATCAGCCCCAGCATTTT | CATNSYSNQPQHF
TRBJ2-3 | TRBD2 | TRBV10-3 | once | TGTGCCATCAGTGAGTCCTCCGGGACTAGCGGTAGCACAGATACGCAGTATTTT | CAISESSGTSGSTDTQYF
TRBJ1-1 | . | TRBV18 | . | TGTGCCAGCTCACCTCCCGGGGGCCCTGAAGCTTTCTTT | CASSPPGGPEAFF
TRBJ2-1 | . | TRBV7-8 | few | TGTGCCAGCAGCTTTTTAGAACGAGGCTACAATGAGCAGTTCTTC | CASSFLERGYNEQFF
TRBJ2-7 | . | TRBV4-1 | . | TGCGCCAGCAGCCAGGTTCAGGGAGTGCGGGGAACCGAGCAGTACTTC | CASSQVQGVRGTEQYF
TRBJ1-3 | . | TRBV6-5 | . | TGTGCCAGCAGCCCCACAGGGTACGGAAACACCATATATTTT | CASSPTGYGNTIYF
TRBJ1-3 | TRBD1 | TRBV7-2 | few | TGTGCCAGCAGCATCGGGACAGGCTCGCGAAACACCATATATTTT | CASSIGTGSRNTIYF